Below, 9 T cell receptor beta chains from the same sample are listed, as sequenced in a study of CD8+ T cells in alopecia areata. Extracted from the samples, RNA was reverse transcribed into cDNA to serve as the sequencing template. This table comes from immunoSEQ multiplex PCR, and its TCRdb copy is limited to in-frame clones, with some not included. The repertoire has 100,000 to 150,000 clones, 45% to 65% of them found once; the top ten carry 4.5%. This material consisted of CD4+ T cells sorted from blood, taken at week 0. The source of these receptors is a human donor with alopecia areata.

J is TRBJ2-5 and V is TRBV4-1; the D is unclear. Between the trimmed V and J ends, which lost 0 bases and 5 bases, there was a span of 13 bases. The CDR3 sequence is 15 residues long. Germline V gives CDR1 MGHRA, CDR2 YSYEKL. CDR3 sequence: CASSQDPLRLETQYF. CDR3 coding DNA: TGCGCCAGCAGCCAAGATCCTTTGAGGTTGGAGACCCAGTACTTC.

This clone occurred a few times. The chain employs TRBV11-2 and TRBJ2-7; TRBD1 agrees at 8 bases. The germline V gene encodes CDR1 SGHAT and CDR2 FQNNGV. V gave up 4 bases and J gave up 1 base; unmatched junction bases: 6. This CDR3 spans 15 amino acids. For the CDR3, the DNA is TGTGCCAGCAGCTCTACTGGGACAGGATCCTACGAGCAGTACTTC. This translates into CASSSTGTGSYEQYF.

V usage is TRBV9 and J usage is TRBJ2-2; no reliable D call. Germline CDR1 reads SGDLS; CDR2 reads YYNGEE. The CDR3 length is 13 residues. Trimming stripped 6 bases from V and 4 bases from J, with 10 bases between. CDR3 coding DNA: TGTGCCAGCAATATAGGCGGCACCGGGGAGCTGTTTTTT. Translated, it gives CASNIGGTGELFF.

This clone was seen a handful of times. V usage is TRBV21-1 and J usage is TRBJ2-7. TRBV21-1 is termed a pseudogene. The CDR3 extends over 13 amino acids. The CDR3 DNA reads as TGTGCCAGCAGCAAACCCATGAGCAGAGAGCAGTACTTC. This translates into CASSKPMSREQYF.

The gene calls are TRBV7-9 and TRBJ2-7, with D possibly being TRBD2 (5 bases). There are 13 residues in the CDR3. V lost 3 bases to trimming and J lost 3 bases, with 9 bases between them. Germline loops: CDR1 SEHNR, CDR2 FQNEAQ (reference sequence). CDR3 in DNA: TGTGCCAGCAGCTTGGCCGGGAACTACGAGCAGTACTTC. Protein product: CASSLAGNYEQYF.

V gene TRBV27 combines with J gene TRBJ2-5; 8 bases are a match to TRBD1. J was trimmed by 1 base and V by 5 bases; bases with no gene match: 21. This CDR3 spans 20 amino acids. CDR1 MNHEY and CDR2 SMNVEV come from the germline V gene (reference sequence). The CDR3: CASSDCTGTGNRLGQETQYF. As DNA, the CDR3 is TGTGCCAGCAGTGACTGTACCGGGACAGGAAATCGTTTGGGCCAAGAGACCCAGTACTTC.

The chain recombines TRBV7-2 with TRBJ2-1; D uncertain. There are 11 residues in the CDR3. The ends were cut back, 5 bases at V and 5 bases at J, with 4 bases in the middle. Per germline, CDR1 SGHTA and CDR2 FQGNSA. CDR3 sequence (DNA): TGTGCCAGCAGCCCCCACAATGAGCAGTTCTTC. This encodes CASSPHNEQFF.

The chain links TRBV28 to TRBJ2-1; D unclear. The CDR3 runs to 13 residues. Germline CDR1 is MDHEN and CDR2 is SYDVKM. The V end was cut by 6 bases, the J end by 12 bases, with 18 bases between. CDR3 protein: CASSPSLSLGQFF. In nucleotides, the CDR3 is TGTGCCAGCAGCCCCTCCCTGTCTTTAGGGCAGTTCTTC. The complete variable domain, with remaining parts taken from reference TRBV28 and TRBJ2-1, reads DVKVTQSSRYLVKRTGEKVFLECVQDMDHENMFWYRQDPGLGLRLIYFSYDVKMKEKGDIPEGYSVSREKKERFSLILESASTNQTSMYLCASSPSLSLGQFFGPGTRLTVL.

This clone was found a few times. The rearrangement uses TRBV5-6 and TRBJ2-2; no definite D call. The CDR3 covers 12 residues. V was trimmed by 4 bases and J by 6 bases, leaving 7 bases between them. CDR1 is SGHDT, CDR2 YYEEEE, per germline. The CDR3 coding sequence is TGTGCCAGCAGCCCGTGGTCCGGGGAGCTGTTTTTT. The encoded protein is CASSPWSGELFF.